This TCR beta chain was found in a study of vaccination and CD4 T cells after COVID-19. The Oncomine TCR Beta short-read assay generated sequence data from the DNA of cultured CD4+ T cells. TCRdb redid the calling of the PCR reads with MiXCR, one entry per CDR3 protein. The repertoire holds approximately 17,000 distinct CDR3 sequences, with 52% as singletons. By sample fraction, this clonotype is large. The antigen remains unidentified. Per the germline V gene, CDR1 is MNHEY and CDR2 is SVGAGI. With 4 bases removed from V and 0 bases from J, the gap between germline ends came to 13 bases. The length of the CDR3 is 15 residues. The time point is: late sampling 161 to 241 days after vaccination in a few convalescent patients. Treatment noted: 10-day PBMC culture with coronavirus spike peptide pools or control peptides (ViraFEST assay).

The sequences come from CD4+ T cells from blood, cultured in vitro, collected about 7 months after SARS-CoV-2 vaccination. The rearrangement links TRBV6-5 to TRBJ2-7, with a tentative D call TRBD1 (6 bases). The sequence derives from a human donor who had recovered from COVID-19. This CDR3 is CASSSTGFSSYEQYF. The CDR3 coding sequence is TGTGCCAGCAGTTCAACAGGGTTTTCCTCCTACGAGCAGTACTTC.